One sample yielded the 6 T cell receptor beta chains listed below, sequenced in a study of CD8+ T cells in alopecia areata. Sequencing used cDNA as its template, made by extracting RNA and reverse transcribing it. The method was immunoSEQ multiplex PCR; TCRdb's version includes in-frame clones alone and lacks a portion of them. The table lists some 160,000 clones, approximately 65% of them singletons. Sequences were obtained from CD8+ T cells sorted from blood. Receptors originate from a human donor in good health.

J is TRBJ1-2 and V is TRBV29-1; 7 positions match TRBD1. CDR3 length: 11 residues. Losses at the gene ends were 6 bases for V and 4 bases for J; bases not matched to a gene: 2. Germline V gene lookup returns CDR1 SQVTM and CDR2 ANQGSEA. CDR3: CSVDRVYGYTF. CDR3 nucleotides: TGCAGCGTAGACAGGGTCTATGGCTACACCTTC.

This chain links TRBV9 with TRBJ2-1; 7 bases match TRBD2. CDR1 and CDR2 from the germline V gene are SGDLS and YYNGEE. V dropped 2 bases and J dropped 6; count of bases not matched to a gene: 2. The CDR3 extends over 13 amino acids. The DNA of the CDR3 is TGTGCCAGCAGCGTTACTAGCGTCAATGAGCAGTTCTTC. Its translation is CASSVTSVNEQFF.

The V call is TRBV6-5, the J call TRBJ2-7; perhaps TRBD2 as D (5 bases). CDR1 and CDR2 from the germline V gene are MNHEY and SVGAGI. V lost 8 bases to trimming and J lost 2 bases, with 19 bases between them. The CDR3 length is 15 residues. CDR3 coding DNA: TGTGCCAGCGCTCCCGATCTCAGCGGCACCTACGAGCAGTACTTC. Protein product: CASAPDLSGTYEQYF.

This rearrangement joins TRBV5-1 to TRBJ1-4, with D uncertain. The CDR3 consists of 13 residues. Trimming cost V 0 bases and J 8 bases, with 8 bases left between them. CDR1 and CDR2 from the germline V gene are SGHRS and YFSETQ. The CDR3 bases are TGCGCCAGCAGCTTGGTCGATCGGGAAAAACTGTTTTTT. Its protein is CASSLVDREKLFF.

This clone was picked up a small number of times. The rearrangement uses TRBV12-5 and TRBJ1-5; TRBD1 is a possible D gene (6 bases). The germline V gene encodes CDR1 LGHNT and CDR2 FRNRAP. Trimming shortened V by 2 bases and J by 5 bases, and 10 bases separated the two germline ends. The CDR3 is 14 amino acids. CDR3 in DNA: TGTGCTAGTGGTTTGTCGGGGGGCTATCAGCCCCAGCATTTT. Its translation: CASGLSGGYQPQHF. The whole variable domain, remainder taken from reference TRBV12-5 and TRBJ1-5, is DARVTQTPRHKVTEMGQEVTMRCQPILGHNTVFWYRQTMMQGLELLAYFRNRAPLDDSGMPKDRFSAEMPDATLATLKIQPSEPRDSAVYFCASGLSGGYQPQHFGDGTRLSIL.

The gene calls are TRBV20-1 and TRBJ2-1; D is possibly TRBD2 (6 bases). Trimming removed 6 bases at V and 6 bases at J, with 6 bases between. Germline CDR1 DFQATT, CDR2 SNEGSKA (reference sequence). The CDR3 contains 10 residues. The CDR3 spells CSAEGNEQFF. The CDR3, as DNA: TGCAGTGCGGAGGGCAATGAGCAGTTCTTC.